This is a list of T cell receptor beta chains from one sample in a study of regulatory T cells in long-lasting Graves disease. TCRdb itself ran the multiplex PCR reads through MiXCR, one entry per CDR3 protein. The sample includes around 320,000 distinct CDR3 sequences, approximately 15% of them seen just once. These records were also assigned to another study, of T cells in Graves' hyperthyroidism and ophthalmopathy.

The specimen comprised peripheral blood mononuclear cells (PBMCs), sampled at new diagnosis, from a patient treated with antithyroid drugs. Receptors originate from a middle-aged man with Graves disease. The CDR3 runs from the conserved cysteine through the conserved F or W. D genes are given only for firm matches. Size is omitted from some rows. Given values are once, few, many or a class for expanded clones.

D gene,clone size,V gene,J gene,CDR3 protein,CDR3 DNA
TRBD1,many,TRBV20-1,TRBJ2-7,CSAEDRGDEQYF,TGCAGTGCAGAGGACAGGGGAGACGAGCAGTACTTC
NA,NA,TRBV6-2/TRBV6-3,TRBJ2-3,CASSFIGDTSTDTQYF,TGTGCCAGCAGTTTCATTGGGGACACTAGCACAGATACGCAGTATTTT
NA,few,TRBV29-1,TRBJ2-2,CSVEDGQAGLTGELFF,TGCAGCGTTGAAGACGGGCAGGCCGGTTTGACCGGGGAGCTGTTTTTT
NA,many,TRBV6-1,TRBJ2-2,CASIEMGLTTGELFF,TGTGCCAGCATCGAGATGGGACTCACCACCGGGGAGCTGTTTTTT
NA,many,TRBV11-1,TRBJ2-5,CASSLSVSETQYF,TGTGCCAGCAGCTTATCAGTTTCAGAGACCCAGTACTTC
NA,NA,TRBV28,TRBJ1-1,CASSLYGGGEAFF,TGTGCCAGCAGTTTATATGGCGGCGGTGAAGCTTTCTTT
NA,NA,TRBV15,TRBJ1-5,CATSRVGQPQHF,TGTGCCACCAGCAGGGTCGGACAGCCCCAGCATTTT
NA,few,TRBV18,TRBJ2-7,CANSPQGSYEQYF,TGTGCCAACTCACCACAGGGCTCCTACGAGCAGTACTTC
NA,many,TRBV7-2,TRBJ2-7,CASSRPRADDGEQYF,TGTGCCAGCAGCCGACCTCGGGCTGACGACGGGGAGCAGTACTTC
TRBD1,many,TRBV3-1,TRBJ1-1,CASSQRDRGPEAFF,TGTGCCAGCAGCCAAAGAGACAGGGGTCCTGAAGCTTTCTTT
NA,many,TRBV20-1,TRBJ2-5,CSALPGGSRETQYF,TGCAGTGCCCTCCCGGGGGGCTCGAGGGAGACCCAGTACTTC
NA,many,TRBV25-1,TRBJ2-2,CASSGAGDTGELFF,TGTGCCAGCAGTGGTGCAGGGGATACCGGGGAGCTGTTTTTT
NA,many,TRBV28,TRBJ2-5,CASSLSETQYF,TGTGCCAGCAGTTTATCAGAGACCCAGTACTTC
NA,few,TRBV20-1,TRBJ2-7,CSVGGTYSYEQYF,TGCAGTGTCGGGGGCACTTACTCCTACGAGCAGTACTTC
NA,many,TRBV5-4,TRBJ1-1,CASSQPESGPGTEAFF,TGTGCCAGCAGCCAACCAGAGTCAGGGCCAGGGACTGAAGCTTTCTTT
TRBD1,few,TRBV7-2,TRBJ2-4,CASSATGPVAKNIQYF,TGTGCCAGCAGCGCGACAGGGCCCGTAGCCAAAAACATTCAGTACTTC
TRBD1,few,TRBV6-1,TRBJ1-1,CVSSEAPGQGNTEAFF,TGTGTCAGCAGTGAAGCACCCGGACAGGGGAACACTGAAGCTTTCTTT
TRBD1,few,TRBV9,TRBJ1-2,CASSSQGTGFYGYTF,TGTGCCAGCAGCTCCCAGGGGACAGGATTCTATGGCTACACCTTC
NA,many,TRBV12-3/TRBV12-4,TRBJ2-5,CASSRGQGGGETQYF,TGTGCCAGCAGTCGAGGACAGGGCGGGGGGGAGACCCAGTACTTC
NA,NA,TRBV6-2/TRBV6-3,TRBJ1-1,CASSERGGMNTEAFF,TGTGCCAGCAGTGAAAGGGGTGGCATGAACACTGAAGCTTTCTTT
TRBD2,many,TRBV6-2/TRBV6-3,TRBJ2-7,CASSKGGNYEQYF,TGTGCCAGCAGTAAGGGAGGGAACTACGAGCAGTACTTC
TRBD1,many,TRBV2,TRBJ1-1,CATSIDREAEAFF,TGTGCCACCTCAATAGACAGGGAGGCTGAAGCTTTCTTT
NA,many,TRBV20-1,TRBJ1-4,CSASSDATNEKLFF,TGCAGTGCTAGCTCGGATGCAACTAATGAAAAACTGTTTTTT
NA,many,TRBV3-1,TRBJ2-5,CASQKSKRTQYF,TGTGCCAGCCAAAAGTCCAAGAGAACCCAGTACTTC
NA,many,TRBV7-2,TRBJ1-5,CASSLAGQPQHF,TGTGCCAGCAGCTTAGCTGGTCAGCCCCAGCATTTT
TRBD1,many,TRBV6-1,TRBJ2-4,CASAADRGNIQYF,TGTGCCAGCGCGGCGGACAGGGGAAACATTCAGTACTTC
NA,few,TRBV5-1,TRBJ2-5,CASSLEVGMETQYF,TGCGCCAGCAGCTTGGAGGTGGGGATGGAGACCCAGTACTTC
TRBD1,NA,TRBV3-1,TRBJ2-6,CASSQTGQGWYGANVLTF,TGTGCCAGCAGCCAGACTGGACAGGGCTGGTATGGGGCCAACGTCCTGACTTTC
NA,many,TRBV5-1,TRBJ2-5,CASSVGTTEETQYF,TGCGCCAGCAGCGTCGGGACAACCGAAGAGACCCAGTACTTC